The 31 T cell receptor beta chains below were found in one sample sequenced in a study of control samples from healthy donors and cancer patients. Method: immunoSEQ multiplex PCR; TCRdb's copy keeps in-frame clones and lacks some. Of over 100,000 clones listed, about 93% are singletons. The material sequenced was blood. The receptors shown here come from a man aged 40-55 years in good health.

This clone has just one count. This chain links TRBV7-2 with TRBJ2-1, with 8 bases identical to TRBD1. CDR1 and CDR2 from the germline V gene are SGHTA and FQGNSA. This CDR3 spans 13 amino acids. V gave up 3 bases and J gave up 8 bases; unmatched junction bases: 3. Here the CDR3 DNA reads TGTGCCAGCAGCTTCGACAGGGGCGATGAGCAGTTCTTC. Translation gives CASSFDRGDEQFF.

This chain connects TRBV20-1 to TRBJ1-2; unclear D gene. The ends were cut back, 3 bases at V and 3 bases at J, with 8 bases in the middle. CDR1 is DFQATT and CDR2 is SNEGSKA in the germline V gene (reference sequence). The CDR3 has 12 residues. CDR3 region: CSASPNHYGYTF. CDR3 DNA sequence: TGCAGTGCTAGTCCTAACCACTATGGCTACACCTTC.

The genes are TRBV2 and TRBJ1-5, with unresolved D. From germline, CDR1 is SNHLY and CDR2 FYNNEI. The germline V and J ends were trimmed by 3 bases and 4 bases, with 10 bases remaining between them. This CDR3 spans 14 amino acids. CDR3 coding DNA: TGTGCCAGCAGTGACAAGTGGAGGAATCAGCCCCAGCATTTT. Amino acids: CASSDKWRNQPQHF.

This chain uses TRBV6-6 with TRBJ2-2, with TRBD2 identical over 8 bases. The CDR3 extends over 15 amino acids. Germline loops: CDR1 MNHNY, CDR2 SVGAGI (reference sequence). The J segment lost 7 bases and the V segment lost 5 bases, leaving 9 bases of the junction unmatched. The CDR3 sequence: CASSRSGGVVGELFF. The CDR3, as DNA: TGTGCCAGCAGTCGATCGGGAGGGGTAGTCGGGGAGCTGTTTTTT.

The chain combines TRBV5-4 with TRBJ2-1, with D possibly TRBD1 on 5 matching bases. Looked up from germline, CDR1 is SGHNT and CDR2 is YYREEE (reference sequence). The CDR3 contains 13 residues. V was cut by 3 bases and J by 6 bases, with 10 bases left in between. The CDR3 here is CASSSGQSNEQFF. In nucleotides, the CDR3 is TGTGCCAGCAGCTCCGGACAAAGCAATGAGCAGTTCTTC.

V is TRBV12-3 or TRBV12-4 and J is TRBJ2-7; D gene ambiguous. The V end was cut by 6 bases, the J end by 3 bases, with 9 bases between. This CDR3 comprises 12 residues. The CDR3 spells CASSPSYYEQYF. The CDR3 DNA reads as TGTGCCAGCAGCCCATCATACTACGAGCAGTACTTC.

CDR3 nucleotide sequence: TGTGCCAGCAGCATGCGGACAGACCCGAGGACAGATACGCAGTATTTT. Translating gives CASSMRTDPRTDTQYF. The chain has TRBV5-6 and TRBJ2-3; maybe TRBD1 (6 bases). The CDR3 covers 16 residues. CDR1 and CDR2 from the germline V gene are SGHDT and YYEEEE. Between the trimmed V and J ends, which lost 4 bases and 3 bases, there was a span of 18 bases.

V usage is TRBV12-1 and J usage is TRBJ2-7; TRBD2 reflects the table's D call only, with no check against the DNA. TRBV12-1 is designated a pseudogene. The CDR3 has 16 amino acids. CDR3 in amino acids: CASSSLEGLAINEQYF. In nucleotides, the CDR3 is TGTGCCAGCAGCTCCCTTGAAGGACTAGCTATCAACGAGCAGTACTTC.

V gene TRBV5-1 combines with J gene TRBJ2-2; perhaps TRBD2 as D (5 bases). The CDR3 has 14 amino acids. The germline CDR1 and CDR2 sequences are SGHRS and YFSETQ. V shed 0 bases and J shed 6 bases, with 9 bases lying between them. The CDR3 loop reads CASSLASEAGELFF. In DNA form, the CDR3 reads TGCGCCAGCAGCTTGGCCTCGGAGGCCGGGGAGCTGTTTTTT.

The genes are TRBV5-6 and TRBJ2-5, with a tentative D call TRBD2 (6 bases). The CDR3 is made up of 14 amino acids. Deletions cut 4 bases from V and 2 bases from J, with 12 bases between. Germline CDR1 is SGHDT and CDR2 is YYEEEE. Written as DNA, the CDR3 is TGTGCCAGCAGCATGGCGGGACTGCAAGAGACCCAGTACTTC. This translates into CASSMAGLQETQYF.

The V call is TRBV5-6, the J call TRBJ1-2; D is unclear. CDR1 and CDR2 from the germline V gene are SGHDT and YYEEEE. The ends were cut back, 4 bases at V and 3 bases at J, with 7 bases in the middle. CDR3 length: 12 residues. The CDR3 DNA is TGTGCCAGCAGCCGAGGGTACTATGGCTACACCTTC. Translation: CASSRGYYGYTF.

The chain joins TRBV7-9 to TRBJ2-2, with D uncertain. From germline, CDR1 is SEHNR and CDR2 FQNEAQ (reference sequence). This CDR3 region has 15 residues. V lost 5 bases and J lost 1, with 11 bases in between. CDR3 sequence: CASSQTRENTGELFF. The CDR3 nucleotides are TGTGCCAGCAGCCAGACAAGGGAGAACACCGGGGAGCTGTTTTTT.

This chain connects TRBV5-4 to TRBJ2-5; D call uncertain. Germline CDR1 is SGHNT and CDR2 is YYREEE (reference sequence). Trimming pared 4 bases from V and 3 bases from J, leaving 13 bases between. The CDR3 has 14 residues. The DNA for the CDR3 is TGTGCCAGCAGCCTGCGCGGACGGAAAGAGACCCAGTACTTC. Its protein is CASSLRGRKETQYF.

The chain links TRBV5-1 to TRBJ2-3; D is uncertain. Germline V CDR1 and CDR2: SGHRS, YFSETQ. Trimming took 3 bases from V and 5 from J, leaving 16 bases between them. This CDR3 has 15 amino acids. CDR3 region: CASSYSSRLVDTQYF. The CDR3 DNA follows: TGCGCCAGCAGCTACTCCAGTAGGCTGGTAGATACGCAGTATTTT. The complete variable domain, with remaining parts taken from reference TRBV5-1 and TRBJ2-3, reads KAGVTQTPRYLIKTRGQQVTLSCSPISGHRSVSWYQQTPGQGLQFLFEYFSETQRNKGNFPGRFSGRQFSNSRSEMNVSTLELGDSALYLCASSYSSRLVDTQYFGPGTRLTVL.

This rearrangement joins TRBV13 to TRBJ2-5, with D possibly TRBD1 on 6 matching bases. The CDR3 has 13 amino acids. V lost 5 bases, J lost 3 bases, and 10 bases lay in between. Germline V gene lookup returns CDR1 PRHDT and CDR2 FYEKMQ (reference sequence). CDR3 sequence (DNA): TGTGCCAGCAGCCCCAGACAGGAAGAGACCCAGTACTTC. This translates into CASSPRQEETQYF.

The V gene is TRBV19, the J gene TRBJ2-1, with 8 bases that match TRBD1. Trimming removed 7 bases from V and 4 bases from J; junction bases left unmatched: 9. The CDR3 is 15 residues long. The germline gives CDR1 LNHDA, CDR2 SQIVND (reference sequence). The CDR3 nucleotides are TGTGCCAGTAAACTAGACAGGGGTTCGTACAATGAGCAGTTCTTC. Protein: CASKLDRGSYNEQFF.

This clone was observed once. The sample carries other DNA sequences with the same CDR3. The chain employs TRBV5-1 and TRBJ2-3; 9 nucleotides match TRBD1. Trimming took 2 bases from V and 1 from J; bases not matched to a gene: 2. The CDR3 has 15 amino acids. CDR1 SGHRS and CDR2 YFSETQ come from the germline V gene. In DNA, the CDR3 is TGCGCCAGCAGCTTACAGGGGGCTGGCACAGATACGCAGTATTTT. As protein: CASSLQGAGTDTQYF.

The V and J genes are TRBV28 and TRBJ2-7, with TRBD2 as a possible D gene (7 bases). Germline CDR1 reads MDHEN; CDR2 reads SYDVKM. The CDR3 runs 15 residues. Trimming removed 2 bases from V and 0 bases from J, with 11 bases in between. The CDR3 sequence: CASSLGGAHSYEQYF. The CDR3 nucleotides read TGTGCCAGCAGTTTAGGGGGGGCCCACTCCTACGAGCAGTACTTC.

The rearrangement uses TRBV7-3 and TRBJ2-5; D gene ambiguous. Looked up from germline, CDR1 is SGHTA and CDR2 is FQGTGA. The CDR3 consists of 15 residues. The V end was cut by 5 bases, the J end by 5 bases, with 18 bases between. The CDR3 region is CASSLGLAVRETQYF. CDR3 DNA: TGTGCCAGCAGCCTCGGGTTGGCTGTTAGGGAGACCCAGTACTTC.

The CDR3 nucleotides read TGTGCCATCAGTGAGTTCCAGCGGGGGGGACACAATGAGCAGTTCTTC. Its protein is CAISEFQRGGHNEQFF. The chain uses TRBV10-3 and TRBJ2-1; 10 positions agree with TRBD2. The CDR3 has 16 residues. Trimming at V came to 1 base and at J to 5 bases, leaving 5 bases not matched to a gene. Per germline, CDR1 ENHRY and CDR2 SYGVKD.

In its sample, this clone was seen once. The chain couples TRBV19 to TRBJ1-1; 9 bases are shared with TRBD1. Trimming took 5 bases from V and 3 from J; bases not matched to a gene: 10. There are 16 residues in the CDR3. CDR1 and CDR2 (germline): LNHDA, SQIVND (reference sequence). The CDR3 DNA reads as TGTGCCAGTAGTGCGCGTTCCGGGACAGGGTACACTGAAGCTTTCTTT. This codes for CASSARSGTGYTEAFF.

This clone was counted once. The chain recombines TRBV28 with TRBJ1-4; TRBD1 matches 9 bases. Per germline, CDR1 MDHEN and CDR2 SYDVKM. There are 15 residues in the CDR3. V shed 5 bases, J shed 3 bases, and the junction held 4 bases outside the gene matches. The CDR3: CASSPGDRANEKLFF. The CDR3 DNA is TGTGCCAGCAGTCCCGGGGACAGGGCTAATGAAAAACTGTTTTTT.

The chain is built from TRBV7-3 and TRBJ2-2, with no clear D. The length of the CDR3 is 14 residues. The germline V gene has CDR1 SGHTA and CDR2 FQGTGA. The germline V and J ends were trimmed by 6 bases and 1 base, with 9 bases remaining between them. Here the CDR3 DNA reads TGTGCCAGCAGGGCTGACAAGAACACCGGGGAGCTGTTTTTT. Translating it yields CASRADKNTGELFF.

The V call is TRBV6-5, the J call TRBJ2-1; D not certain. Germline V gives CDR1 MNHEY, CDR2 SVGAGI. The V and J ends lost 5 bases and 0 bases respectively, with 11 bases between them. CDR3 size: 15 residues. The CDR3 loop reads CASSSRRSSYNEQFF. CDR3 coding DNA: TGTGCCAGCAGTAGTCGAAGGAGCTCCTACAATGAGCAGTTCTTC.

The chain uses TRBV5-1 and TRBJ2-3; weak D call: TRBD2 (6 bases). Germline loops: CDR1 SGHRS, CDR2 YFSETQ. Trimming took off 6 bases at V and 0 bases at J, with 14 bases between the two ends. The CDR3 spans 15 residues. CDR3 nucleotides: TGCGCCAGCAATCCGGGTGGGGGGAGCACAGATACGCAGTATTTT. As protein: CASNPGGGSTDTQYF.

The rearrangement joins TRBV11-1 to TRBJ2-7; TRBD2 aligns across 12 bases. CDR1 is SGHAT and CDR2 is FQDESV in the germline V gene (reference sequence). CDR3 length equals 16 residues. J gave up 3 bases and V 5 bases, and 8 bases lay outside the gene matches. The CDR3 DNA sequence: TGTGCCAGCAGCCTATATGGACTAGCGGGGTTCTACGAGCAGTACTTC. Amino acids: CASSLYGLAGFYEQYF.

The chain has TRBV7-2 and TRBJ1-1; D not resolved. The CDR3 loop spans 11 amino acids. Trimming took off 2 bases at V and 5 bases at J, with 3 bases between the two ends. CDR1 and CDR2 from the germline V gene are SGHTA and FQGNSA. The CDR3 sequence is CASSLKTEAFF. As DNA, the CDR3 is TGTGCCAGCAGCTTAAAAACTGAAGCTTTCTTT.

The genes are TRBV4-2 and TRBJ2-7; 11 nucleotides line up with TRBD1. In germline, CDR1 is LGHNA, CDR2 YNFKEQ. Trimming cost V 4 bases and J 7 bases; bases outside gene matches: 15. CDR3 length: 17 amino acids. The CDR3 here is CASSLGQGANRGKEQYF. The CDR3 nucleotides read TGTGCCAGCAGCCTAGGACAGGGGGCCAATCGGGGGAAGGAGCAGTACTTC.

The rearrangement joins TRBV9 to TRBJ2-3, with D perhaps matching TRBD2 (6 bases). V dropped 6 bases and J dropped 8 bases, with 16 bases sitting between them. In germline, CDR1 is SGDLS, CDR2 YYNGEE. CDR3 length: 13 residues. This CDR3 is CASTGLRGGTQYF. The DNA of the CDR3 is TGTGCCAGCACAGGGCTACGGGGAGGTACGCAGTATTTT.

The chain is built from TRBV20-1 and TRBJ2-1; 12 positions match TRBD2. J was trimmed by 0 bases and V by 3 bases; bases with no gene match: 3. CDR1 and CDR2 (germline): DFQATT, SNEGSKA (reference sequence). The CDR3 is 16 amino acids. As DNA, the CDR3 is TGCAGTGCTAGTGGACTAGCGGGGAGCTCCTACAATGAGCAGTTCTTC. As protein: CSASGLAGSSYNEQFF.

This clone was picked up one time. The rearrangement joins TRBV6-6 to TRBJ2-5, with 7 bases matching TRBD2. The V and J ends lost 6 bases and 1 base, in that order; junction bases with no gene match: 5. The germline gives CDR1 MNHNY, CDR2 SVGAGI (reference sequence). There are 14 residues in the CDR3. This CDR3 is CASSQTSSQETQYF. CDR3 DNA: TGTGCCAGCAGCCAGACTAGCTCCCAAGAGACCCAGTACTTC.